The 19 T cell receptor beta chains below were found in one sample sequenced in a study of PD-L1 blockade in urothelial cancer (TCRdb year 2017). In the paper's terms, the time point label means: peripheral blood 6 weeks after treatment start. To prepare the library, the immunoSEQ multiplex PCR assay was applied. Held by TCRdb, this immuneACCESS table contains in-frame sequences only and omits some clones. Under half of the omission traces to an unresolved V gene where checked; the cause of the rest is unknown. This sample gives 35,000 to 40,000 clones in total; around 88% of them show up just once. The ten biggest clones cover roughly a quarter of the sample. The sequences come from PBMCs, collected around atezolizumab (anti-PD-L1) treatment. The source of these receptors is a man aged 55 to 70 with urothelial cancer.

This clone has just a few counts. The chain combines TRBV19 with TRBJ2-1; possible D gene TRBD2, 5 bases. Germline V gene sequence: CDR1 LNHDA, CDR2 SQIVND (reference sequence). V lost 5 bases and J lost 8, with 13 bases in between. The CDR3 runs 13 residues. CDR3 sequence reads: CASSAIARDEQFF. DNA for the CDR3: TGTGCCAGTAGTGCGATAGCGAGAGATGAGCAGTTCTTC.

The chain combines TRBV21-1 with TRBJ2-6; the table's D gene call, TRBD2, was not cross checked with the DNA. TRBV21-1 is designated a pseudogene. This CDR3 region has 22 residues. In nucleotides, the CDR3 is TGTGCCAGCAGCAAAGGTCTGGGGAGGCCGGTGTTTTCTCCTTCTGGGGCCAACGTCCTGACTTTC. Translating it yields CASSKGLGRPVFSPSGANVLTF.

The genes are TRBV7-3 and TRBJ2-1; possible D gene TRBD1, 5 bases. Germline V gene sequence: CDR1 SGHTA, CDR2 FQGTGA. V lost 5 bases, J lost 6 bases, and 14 bases lay in between. There are 14 residues in the CDR3. CDR3: CASSPGFTSNEQFF. CDR3 DNA sequence: TGTGCCAGCAGCCCAGGGTTTACCAGCAATGAGCAGTTCTTC.

The rearrangement uses TRBV6-6 and TRBJ2-3, with 8 positions matching TRBD1. The CDR3 loop spans 16 amino acids. The germline V gene encodes CDR1 MNHNY and CDR2 SVGAGI (reference sequence). Unmatched junction bases numbered 18, after V lost 10 bases and J lost 6 bases. CDR3 sequence (DNA): TGTGCCACCTTTGTCGCAGGGGGCTATTGGGGGGATACGCAGTATTTT. It codes for CATFVAGGYWGDTQYF.

The V gene is TRBV6-5, the J gene TRBJ2-1; D perhaps matches TRBD1 (5 bases). CDR1 is MNHEY, CDR2 SVGAGI, per germline. V dropped 5 bases and J dropped 0 bases, with 11 bases sitting between them. CDR3 length equals 15 residues. CDR3 DNA sequence: TGTGCCAGCAGTACGACAGCCAGCTCCTACAATGAGCAGTTCTTC. Protein: CASSTTASSYNEQFF.

The chain combines TRBV7-2 with TRBJ1-5; 7 positions agree with TRBD1. Germline CDR1 is SGHTA and CDR2 is FQGNSA. The J segment lost 1 base and the V segment lost 4 bases, leaving 4 bases of the junction unmatched. CDR3 length equals 15 residues. CDR3 in amino acids: CASSSTGDSNQPQHF. CDR3 coding DNA: TGTGCCAGCAGCTCAACAGGGGACAGCAATCAGCCCCAGCATTTT. Drawing the rest from reference TRBV7-2 and TRBJ1-5, the complete variable domain is GAGVSQSPSNKVTEKGKDVELRCDPISGHTALYWYRQSLGQGLEFLIYFQGNSAPDKSGLPSDRFSAERTGGSVSTLTIQRTQQEDSAVYLCASSSTGDSNQPQHFGDGTRLSIL.

The V and J genes are TRBV11-3 and TRBJ2-1; 7 bases are a match to TRBD2. Looked up from germline, CDR1 is SGHNT and CDR2 is YENEEA. The CDR3 has 13 residues. V dropped 3 bases and J dropped 15; count of bases not matched to a gene: 11. The CDR3 bases are TGTGCCAGCAGCTTGGAAGCCGCGGGAGTCCTGTTCTTC. Translating it yields CASSLEAAGVLFF.

V and J are TRBV5-1 and TRBJ2-1; D possibly corresponds to TRBD2 (5 bases). Germline V gives CDR1 SGHRS, CDR2 YFSETQ. Between the trimmed V and J ends, which lost 5 bases and 0 bases, there was a span of 9 bases. The CDR3 contains 14 residues. The CDR3 DNA is TGCGCCAGCAGACTGGAGGACTCCTACAATGAGCAGTTCTTC. It yields the protein CASRLEDSYNEQFF. The full variable domain, its missing parts supplied by reference TRBV5-1 and TRBJ2-1, is KAGVTQTPRYLIKTRGQQVTLSCSPISGHRSVSWYQQTPGQGLQFLFEYFSETQRNKGNFPGRFSGRQFSNSRSEMNVSTLELGDSALYLCASRLEDSYNEQFFGPGTRLTVL.

This clone was observed a single time. The chain uses TRBV5-1 and TRBJ1-2; D is ambiguous. Germline V lookup: CDR1 SGHRS, CDR2 YFSETQ. The CDR3 spans 14 residues. Trimming took off 0 bases at V and 8 bases at J, with 14 bases between the two ends. The CDR3 bases are TGCGCCAGCAGCTTGGCCTTAGGAGGCGGCGGCTACACCTTC. This sequence encodes CASSLALGGGGYTF.

The rearrangement uses TRBV6-6 and TRBJ1-2, with 9 bases fitting TRBD1. The CDR3 loop spans 15 amino acids. Germline V gives CDR1 MNHNY, CDR2 SVGAGI (reference sequence). The V and J ends lost 4 bases and 4 bases, in that order; junction bases with no gene match: 7. CDR3 in DNA: TGTGCCAGCAGTTCGGGACAGGGTAGGAGCTATGGCTACACCTTC. It is translated as CASSSGQGRSYGYTF.

The chain is built from TRBV9 and TRBJ2-2; TRBD2 matches 8 bases. Unmatched junction bases numbered 5, after V lost 0 bases and J lost 4 bases. Germline loops: CDR1 SGDLS, CDR2 YYNGEE. CDR3 length equals 16 residues. The CDR3 region is CASSVGFAGGTGELFF. CDR3 nucleotides: TGTGCCAGCAGCGTAGGATTCGCGGGAGGCACCGGGGAGCTGTTTTTT.

The gene calls are TRBV2 and TRBJ1-5; a weak D match, TRBD1 (5 bases). There are 15 residues in the CDR3. Between the trimmed V and J ends, which lost 6 bases and 0 bases, there was a span of 12 bases. Germline V CDR1 and CDR2: SNHLY, FYNNEI. DNA for the CDR3: TGTGCCAGCAGGGGGGGAAGTTATAGCAATCAGCCCCAGCATTTT. Translating it yields CASRGGSYSNQPQHF.

The chain has TRBV21-1 and TRBJ2-1; the D segment call TRBD2 is taken from the table without a DNA check. TRBV21-1 counts as a pseudogene. The CDR3 extends over 19 amino acids. The CDR3 DNA reads TGTGCCAGCAGCAAAGGCGGGACTAGCGGGAGCCGCTCCTACAATGAGCAGTTCTTC. Amino acid sequence: CASSKGGTSGSRSYNEQFF.

V gene TRBV4-1 combines with J gene TRBJ2-1; D ambiguous. Looked up from germline, CDR1 is MGHRA and CDR2 is YSYEKL. V lost 1 base, J lost 0 bases, and 13 bases lay in between. CDR3 size: 17 residues. The CDR3 DNA reads as TGCGCCAGCAGCCAAGTTGCGAACGGAGCCTCCTACAATGAGCAGTTCTTC. Encoded protein: CASSQVANGASYNEQFF.

V usage is TRBV25-1 and J usage is TRBJ2-1; 10 bases fit TRBD2. With V trimmed by 2 bases and J by 7 bases, 8 bases remained unmatched. This CDR3 has 16 amino acids. Germline V gives CDR1 MGHDK, CDR2 SYGVNS. This CDR3 is CASSEKRGGGVNEQFF. The CDR3 nucleotides read TGTGCCAGCAGTGAAAAGCGGGGGGGTGGAGTGAATGAGCAGTTCTTC.

This chain connects TRBV7-9 to TRBJ2-7; 7 nucleotides align to TRBD2. Trimming removed 3 bases from V and 2 bases from J; junction bases left unmatched: 1. The CDR3 has 13 residues. CDR1 and CDR2 (germline): SEHNR, FQNEAQ (reference sequence). Here the CDR3 DNA reads TGTGCCAGCAGCTTCGGGACTACCTACGAGCAGTACTTC. Its translation is CASSFGTTYEQYF.

V is TRBV27 and J is TRBJ2-3; the match to TRBD2 covers 7 bases. V lost 6 bases to trimming and J lost 1 base; unmatched junction nucleotides: 7. From germline, CDR1 is MNHEY and CDR2 SMNVEV (reference sequence). CDR3 length equals 15 residues. CDR3 nucleotides: TGTGCCAGCAGGTCGAGCGGGGTCCGCACAGATACGCAGTATTTT. Translated: CASRSSGVRTDTQYF.

The chain recombines TRBV6-6 with TRBJ2-7; 13 positions match TRBD2. Trimming cost V 5 bases and J 2 bases; bases outside gene matches: 3. The V gene's germline CDR1 is MNHNY and CDR2 SVGAGI (reference sequence). The CDR3 totals 15 residues. This chain's CDR3 is CASSRLAGGPYEQYF. CDR3 sequence (DNA): TGTGCCAGCAGTAGACTAGCGGGAGGTCCCTACGAGCAGTACTTC.

V gene TRBV25-1 combines with J gene TRBJ2-5, with a weak D call TRBD1 (6 bases). V lost 3 bases, J lost 3 bases, and 14 bases lay in between. The CDR3 spans 15 residues. Germline CDR1 is MGHDK and CDR2 is SYGVNS. The DNA of the CDR3 is TGTGCCAGCAGTGATAGACAGGCTGGAAAAGAGACCCAGTACTTC. Translating gives CASSDRQAGKETQYF.